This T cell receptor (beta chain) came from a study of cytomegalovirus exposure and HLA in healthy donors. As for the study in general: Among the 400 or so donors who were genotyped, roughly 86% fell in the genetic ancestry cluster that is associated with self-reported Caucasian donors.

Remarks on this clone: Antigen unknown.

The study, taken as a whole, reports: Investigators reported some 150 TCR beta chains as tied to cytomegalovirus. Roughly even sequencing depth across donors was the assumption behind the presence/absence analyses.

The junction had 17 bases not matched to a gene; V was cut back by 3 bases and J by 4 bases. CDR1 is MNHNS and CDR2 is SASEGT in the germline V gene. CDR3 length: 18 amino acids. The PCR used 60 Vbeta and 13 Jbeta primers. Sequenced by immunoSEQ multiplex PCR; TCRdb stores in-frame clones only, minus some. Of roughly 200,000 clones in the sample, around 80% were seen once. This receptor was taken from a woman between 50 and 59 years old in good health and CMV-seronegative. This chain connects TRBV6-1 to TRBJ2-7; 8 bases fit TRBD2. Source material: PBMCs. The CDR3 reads CASSDLWRLSGSRYEQYF. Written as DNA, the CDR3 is TGTGCCAGCAGTGACCTTTGGCGTTTGAGCGGGAGTAGGTACGAGCAGTACTTC.